This is a list of T cell receptor beta chains from one sample in a study of PD-1 blockade in classical Hodgkin lymphoma. Clones were sequenced by immunoSEQ multiplex PCR, and TCRdb holds only the in-frame ones, with some missing. The table includes over 50,000 clones, 70% to 90% detected once. This sample comprised peripheral blood mononuclear cells (PBMCs), obtained before the fourth cycle of nivolumab. All receptors come from a human donor with classical Hodgkin lymphoma. Both conserved end residues are part of each CDR3. The order of the fields is clone size, V gene, J gene, D gene, CDR3 DNA, CDR3 protein. A D gene is named only where the DNA matches it firmly. The listing skips clone size in some rows; elsewhere it reads once, few, many or a size class.

few	TRBV19	TRBJ1-3	-	TGTGCCAGTAGTCAGCTCTCTGGAAACACCATATATTTT	CASSQLSGNTIYF
-	TRBV19	TRBJ1-1	-	TGTGCCAGTAGTACCCTGGGGGGGGCGAACACTGAAGCTTTCTTT	CASSTLGGANTEAFF
-	TRBV7-9	TRBJ1-5	TRBD1	TGTGCCATTCTCGAATACCCGGGGACAGATAGCAATCAGCCCCAGCATTTT	CAILEYPGTDSNQPQHF
-	TRBV7-9	TRBJ1-5	TRBD1	TGTGCCAGCAGGAGACAGGGCAGCAATCAGCCCCAGCATTTT	CASRRQGSNQPQHF
-	TRBV7-8	TRBJ2-1	-	TGTGCCAGCAGCTTAGTTGAGCGGATCAACAAGTTCTTC	CASSLVERINKFF
-	TRBV6-5	TRBJ2-7	-	TGTGCCAGCAGTTACTCGTGGTTTAGGGAGCAGTACTTC	CASSYSWFREQYF
-	TRBV27	TRBJ2-5	-	TGTGCCAGCAGCACCCGAGGGCGTTTTTACCAAGAGACCCAGTACTTC	CASSTRGRFYQETQYF
-	TRBV19	TRBJ2-1	-	TGTGCCAGTAGCGGGCAGGGAACCTACAATGAGCAGTTCTTC	CASSGQGTYNEQFF
few	TRBV5-1	TRBJ2-1	-	TGCGCCAGCAGCAGAGGGGCAGCCAGTAATGAGCAGTTCTTC	CASSRGAASNEQFF
-	TRBV13	TRBJ2-1	-	TGTGCCAGCAGCTTAGAGGGGGTGTCTCCCATCCTCGTGAATGAGCAGTTCTTC	CASSLEGVSPILVNEQFF
-	TRBV18	TRBJ1-1	TRBD1	TGTGCCAGCTCAATACTCCCCGTGGACAGGGCCACTGAAGCTTTCTTT	CASSILPVDRATEAFF
-	TRBV11-2	TRBJ2-1	-	TGTGCCAGCAGCTTAACCTACAATGAGCAGTTCTTC	CASSLTYNEQFF
few	TRBV19	TRBJ2-7	-	TGTGCCAGTAGCCCGGGACCGGGAACCTACGAGCAGTACTTC	CASSPGPGTYEQYF
-	TRBV5-1	TRBJ2-7	TRBD1	TGCGCCAGCAGCTTGGGACAGGGTTCCGGAGGCGAGCAGTACTTC	CASSLGQGSGGEQYF
once	TRBV6-6	TRBJ2-7	-	TGTGCCAGCAGTTACCCCGGACAGCGCTACGAGCAGTACTTC	CASSYPGQRYEQYF
-	TRBV6-6	TRBJ1-2	TRBD1	TGTGCCAGCAGTTCCGTATCCGGGACAGCTAACTATGGCTACACCTTC	CASSSVSGTANYGYTF
-	TRBV5-1	TRBJ2-7	-	TGCGCCAGCAGTCAGATCACGGGGGGCCCTCTGGAGCAGTACTTC	CASSQITGGPLEQYF
-	TRBV6-4	TRBJ2-7	TRBD2	TGTGCCAGCAGTATACTAGCGGGGAACGAGCAGTACTTC	CASSILAGNEQYF
-	TRBV6-1	TRBJ1-1	TRBD1	TGTGCCAGTTGCGGGACAGAATACACTGAAGCTTTCTTT	CASCGTEYTEAFF
-	TRBV5-1	TRBJ1-2	-	TGCGCCAGCAGCGAGGGACCACAGAGGGGGGGCTACACCTTC	CASSEGPQRGGYTF
-	TRBV5-1	TRBJ2-2	-	TGCGCCAGCAGCTTGGCCTGGGCAGGGGACGGGGAGCTGTTTTTT	CASSLAWAGDGELFF
-	TRBV10-3	TRBJ2-7	-	TGTGCCATCAGTACGACAGGTCGTGGCGAGCAGTACTTC	CAISTTGRGEQYF
-	TRBV6-5	TRBJ2-1	TRBD2	TGTGCCAGCAGCGACGGTCCGGGGGGTGAGCAGTTCTTC	CASSDGPGGEQFF
-	TRBV10-2	TRBJ2-1	TRBD1	TGCGCCAGCAGCTCGAGGGGACAGGGGGCGGTCAATGAGCAGTTCTTC	CASSSRGQGAVNEQFF
-	TRBV5-1	TRBJ2-3	-	TGCGCCAGCAGCTTGGACGACACAGATACGCAGTATTTT	CASSLDDTDTQYF
-	TRBV30	TRBJ2-7	TRBD2	TGTGCCTGGAGCCCGGGACTAGCGGGGGGGCCCTCCTACGAGCAGTACTTC	CAWSPGLAGGPSYEQYF
-	TRBV7-2	TRBJ2-3	-	TGTGCCAGCAGCTCCCGGGTAGGGGGAACGGATACGCAGTATTTT	CASSSRVGGTDTQYF
-	TRBV25-1	TRBJ1-1	TRBD1	TGTGCCAGCAGAGGGACAGGGATGAACACTGAAGCTTTCTTT	CASRGTGMNTEAFF
-	TRBV28	TRBJ1-5	TRBD1	TGTGCCAGCAAGAACCCAGGGGGCCGAAATCAGCCCCAGCATTTT	CASKNPGGRNQPQHF
-	TRBV19	TRBJ2-7	-	TGTGCCAGTAGTATCGGGGGGCTTATTTACGAGCAGTACTTC	CASSIGGLIYEQYF
-	TRBV2	TRBJ2-3	-	TGTGCCAGCAGGGTCCCTGCCTACTGCACAGATACGCAGTATTTT	CASRVPAYCTDTQYF
-	TRBV18	TRBJ2-7	-	TGTGCCAGCTCCCAACTACAGGGACCCCTCCACGAGCAGTACTTC	CASSQLQGPLHEQYF
few	TRBV19	TRBJ1-2	-	TGTGCCAGTAGTTCGTCGACACTCTCGAATACCTTC	CASSSSTLSNTF
once	TRBV5-6	TRBJ2-5	-	TGTGCCAGCAGCCCAGGACCGCGGGAGACCCAGTACTTC	CASSPGPRETQYF
few	TRBV11-1	TRBJ2-5	TRBD2	TGTGCCAGCAGGGCCGGGACTAGCGGGGGAAAGACCCAGTACTTC	CASRAGTSGGKTQYF
-	TRBV5-4	TRBJ1-1	-	TGTGCCAGCAGCTTGACCCCGACCTTGAACACTGAAGCTTTCTTT	CASSLTPTLNTEAFF
-	TRBV7-8	TRBJ1-1	-	TGTGCCAGCAGCATATTAAAGATCGAGTCTGAAGCTTTCTTT	CASSILKIESEAFF
-	TRBV5-1	TRBJ2-3	TRBD2	TGCGCCAGCAGCATAGGTAGCGGGGCTACCACAGATACGCAGTATTTT	CASSIGSGATTDTQYF
-	TRBV5-1	TRBJ2-3	-	TGCGCCAGCAGCTCAGAAGGGTCTTCGGCAGATACGCAGTATTTT	CASSSEGSSADTQYF
-	TRBV7-2	TRBJ1-6	-	TGTGCCAGCAGTGTAAGGCGTTCCGAGGCCCTCCACTTT	CASSVRRSEALHF
-	TRBV19	TRBJ2-3	-	TGTGCCAGTAGTATTAGCGATACGCAGTATTTT	CASSISDTQYF
few	TRBV5-1	TRBJ1-6	-	TGCGCCAGCAGCCTCAACAGGGAAAGCTCCTATAATTCACCCCTCCACTTT	CASSLNRESSYNSPLHF
-	TRBV5-1	TRBJ2-2	-	TGCGCCAGCAGCTTGGCCTTGGCTAGCTCAGGGGAGCTGTTTTTT	CASSLALASSGELFF
-	TRBV30	TRBJ1-3	-	TGTGCCTGGAGTGCCGGGGGTGGAAACACCATATATTTT	CAWSAGGGNTIYF
-	TRBV28	TRBJ2-7	-	TGTGCCAGCAGGGTCGGGTCGATCTACGAGCAGTACTTC	CASRVGSIYEQYF
-	TRBV6-5	TRBJ1-4	TRBD1	TGTGCCAGCAGTCAGACAGGGAATGAAAAACTGTTTTTT	CASSQTGNEKLFF
-	TRBV10-3	TRBJ2-3	-	TGTGCCATCTCGACAGCCAACACAGATACGCAGTATTTT	CAISTANTDTQYF
-	TRBV30	TRBJ1-4	-	TGTGCCTGGAGCGTCATTTATGCCGGAGAAAAACTGTTTTTT	CAWSVIYAGEKLFF
-	TRBV19	TRBJ2-4	-	TGTGCCAGTAGTATGTGGACGGAGCTAGCCAAAAACATTCAGTACTTC	CASSMWTELAKNIQYF
-	TRBV5-1	TRBJ2-5	TRBD1	TGCGCCAGCAGCTTAGCCGGGACAGGGGCGGAGACCCAGTACTTC	CASSLAGTGAETQYF
-	TRBV5-1	TRBJ2-7	-	TGCGCCAGCAGCTCCCAGGGGGGGGCAGGCGAGCAGTACTTC	CASSSQGGAGEQYF